Listed here is a single T cell receptor beta chain. This clonotype was counted only a few times. What this receptor recognizes is not known. One end of the junction is discordant with germline, which a read error may explain. The time point label, read with the paper, signifies: persistent/refractory GD, antithyroid drugs over 5 years with positive TRAb. For both TCR sequencing and RNA sequencing, RNA was extracted from PBMCs using TRIzol. The diagnosis of Graves' disease was made according to American Thyroid Association guidelines. Recruitment of patients was carried out at an endocrinology department in Xi'an, China. Each patient gave 7 to 9.5 milliliters of peripheral blood, collected in an EDTA anticoagulant tube. Ficoll Paque Plus density gradient separation was used to isolate PBMCs, and no further T cell sorting was done. An Agilent 2100 Bioanalyzer and agarose gel were used to assess RNA quality, and a NanoDrop 2000 was used to measure RNA concentration.

Receptor amplification or capture employed multiplex PCR. This sample was sequenced with an Illumina HiSeq 4000. CDR3 regions were amplified by Arm-PCR with iRepertoire HTBI primers to construct TCR beta libraries. Before sequencing, the PCR products went through gel purification. The source study handled its data this way. A total of 62 TRBV and under 15 TRBJ segments were identified across samples and were used for gene usage analysis of CDR3 amino acid clonotypes. COPE and FqMerger were used to merge filtered high-quality paired reads into contigs. BLAST was used to align contigs to IMGT TRBV, TRBD and TRBJ reference genes, with CDR3 defined following IMGT. Highly expanded clones were defined as clonotypes with a frequency above 0.1%. Repertoire diversity was measured by Shannon entropy, and V-J evenness by the Gini coefficient. Clonotypes shared by more than one individual were considered public. Using fastp at Q25 and MiXCR, TCRdb reprocessed the public reads and kept productive beta chains. Each CDR3 protein appears once, grouped with its most common genes and DNA. TCRdb, not the original authors, processed these V and J calls. This sample has a few hundred thousand distinct CDR3 sequences in its table, and 23% of those were observed once. Clones ranked in the top ten supply around 24% of the sample.

CDR1 and CDR2, per the germline V gene, are SNHLY and FYNNEI. From its cysteine to its phenylalanine, the CDR3 spans 14 amino acids. Here the CDR3 DNA is all that survives: 42 bases in frame from base 1. The source of the sample is a study of regulatory T cells in long-lasting Graves disease (dated by TCRdb to the early 2020s). At the level of the whole study: Persistent Graves' disease meant more than 5 years of antithyroid drug treatment with TSH receptor autoantibodies that stayed positive. Persistent Graves' disease patients in the clinical cohort had taken antithyroid drugs for roughly ten years on average. Patients with persistent Graves' disease were compared with patients with newly diagnosed Graves' disease using TCR sequencing and RNA sequencing of peripheral blood. A total of approximately 35 samples underwent TCR sequencing: some 13 from persistent and around 20 from newly diagnosed Graves' disease patients. The study was conducted in China and was registered as a clinical trial.

Beyond this particular receptor, the publication reports: Compared with newly diagnosed patients, persistent Graves' disease patients had lower TCR Shannon entropy and fewer highly expanded clones, which suggests clonal expansion. Only peripheral blood was studied, because thyroid tissue, the primary lesion, was inaccessible. Only the TCR beta chain was sequenced and analyzed. TRBV28, TRBJ1-2 and TRBJ2-5 were preferentially used in persistent disease, while TRBV20-1 and TRBJ2-1 were favored in newly diagnosed disease. A larger number of public clonotypes was shared among persistent patients (fewer than 3,000) than among newly diagnosed patients (roughly 1,000). The small sample size was acknowledged by the authors as a limitation that may reduce accuracy.

This TCR was recovered from a female donor with Graves disease. The rearranged segments are TRBV2 and TRBJ2-2; the D gene is perhaps TRBD1 or TRBD2, each of them matching over 5 bases. This sample comprised peripheral blood mononuclear cells (PBMCs), obtained when the disease was refractory, from a patient treated with antithyroid drugs. CDR3 sequence: CASSQGRNAGELFF. The DNA reads as follows: TGTGCCAGCAGTCAGGGACGGAACGCCGGGGAGCTGTTTTTT.